This TCR beta chain was identified during a study of blood T cell repertoires in COVID-19. Turning to the study itself: The study drew acute and convalescent COVID-19 samples from the United States, Italy and Spain.

This clone was seen more than once but under ten times. The CDR3 totals 10 residues. Germline V lookup: CDR1 MNHNS, CDR2 SASEGT. Trimming cost V 3 bases and J 9 bases, with 5 bases left between them. Measured with immunoSEQ multiplex PCR; TCRdb has only the in-frame clones, and not every one. Seen here are about 260,000 clones, approximately 88% observed once, and the top ten hold 10% to 13%. The Seattle patients joined while their infection was active and were tracked longitudinally afterward. The sequence came from an older woman with COVID-19, enrolled during active disease. The V and J genes are TRBV6-1 and TRBJ1-1; D is unclear. The sequencing sample was made of peripheral blood. This CDR3 is CASSDSKAFF. The CDR3 DNA is TGTGCCAGCAGTGATAGCAAAGCTTTCTTT.